These T cell receptor beta chains were read from a single sample in a study of cytomegalovirus exposure and HLA in healthy donors. The assay was immunoSEQ multiplex PCR, and TCRdb's table has in-frame clones only and misses some. The sample includes approximately 150,000 clones, 75% to 90% of them seen just once. Sequencing was carried out using PBMCs. The source is a human donor in good health. The CDR3 runs from the conserved cysteine through the conserved F or W.

V,CDR3
TRBV5-4,CASSLGGGGGEKLFF
TRBV11-2,CASSFQTYEQYF
TRBV7-9,CASSLGQGGKQYF
TRBV5-5,CASSFGRGAYEQYF
TRBV9,CASSVRGAGGSTDTQYF
TRBV6-5,CASSSGQFTDTQYF
TRBV11-3,CASSSQGAGYEQYF
TRBV5-1,CASSREMGQGYEQYF
TRBV4-1,CASSQVHSSGANTDTQYF
TRBV5-1,CASSLARDSSYEQYF
TRBV5-1,CASSGRDTRGEQFF
TRBV6-6,CASSPRGGGISYEQYF
TRBV27,CASSFGRGGSRTGELFF
TRBV10-3,CAISERTEAFF
TRBV11-3,CASSLLAGSYEQYF
TRBV19,CASSIAGGYTF
TRBV25-1,CASSDWDSSNGYTF
TRBV9,CASSPAVGRGMNTEAFF
TRBV12-5,CASGSSGAYEQYF
TRBV2,CASSGTGGLDTQYF
TRBV6-6,CASSELQGFTEAFF
TRBV19,CASSRYREGNEKLFF
TRBV7-9,CASSSSPGQNKPEQYF
TRBV9,CASSPGASSGANVLTF
TRBV15,CATSSGTSGGQETQYF
TRBV7-8,CASSFASGTGNNQPQHF
TRBV10-3,CAIQGQGEVEAFF
TRBV29-1,CSVAGQGVYEQYF
TRBV6-1,CASRRDRVANVLTF
TRBV7-9,CASSPHRVSYEQYF
TRBV5-1,CASSLEDRLPETQYF
TRBV27,CASSRGLVSEAFF
TRBV6-5,CASSYSGGGTGELFF
TRBV29-1,CSVGTGYNTEAFF
TRBV7-2,CASSLLAGFGSGELFF
TRBV19,CASRTLLAGGPTGELFF
TRBV5-1,CASTSGGTEAFF
TRBV4-3,CASAYRVGQPQHF
TRBV4-1,CASSLEAGVDEQYF
TRBV9,CASSVGAGEGNTIYF
TRBV2,CASSARLVYEQFF
TRBV7-9,CASSLVYQRGVLETQYF
TRBV4-1,CASSREGVNTEAFF
TRBV9,CASSPNPQGNYGYTF
TRBV7-7,CASSLGLRGTTYEQYF
TRBV9,CASSVGGGGRGYTF
TRBV5-4,CASSLGRQRGDYEQYF
TRBV7-9,CASSPPLGTGSTDTQYF
TRBV5-6,CASKLGGLTITSYNEQFF
TRBV7-9,CASSIQGAGEKLFF
TRBV19,CASASAQGGNQPQHF
TRBV5-5,CASSLEASAETQYF
TRBV6-4,CASSDSGGLYNEQFF